This TCR beta chain was found in a study of early T cells in non-severe SARS-CoV-2 infection. About this clonotype: One junction end does not reproduce the germline sequence, and a read error may be involved.

This CDR3 has 15 amino acids. TCRdb independently ran MiXCR on the 5' RACE reads; one entry per CDR3 protein. The repertoire holds some 80,000 distinct CDR3 sequences, 9.5% to 15% seen once, with around a sixth in the top ten. This receptor was identified in an adult who was a healthcare worker with PCR-confirmed SARS-CoV-2 infection or an uninfected control (not recorded which). The donor label of this sample is uncertain. Sample: whole blood, taken at baseline. The rearrangement joins TRBV12-3 or TRBV12-4 to TRBJ2-3, with 7 bases that match TRBD1. The CDR3 DNA reads as TGTGCCAACAGTTTAGGTGACAGGGTTACAGATACGCAGTATTTT. Translation: CANSLGDRVTDTQYF.